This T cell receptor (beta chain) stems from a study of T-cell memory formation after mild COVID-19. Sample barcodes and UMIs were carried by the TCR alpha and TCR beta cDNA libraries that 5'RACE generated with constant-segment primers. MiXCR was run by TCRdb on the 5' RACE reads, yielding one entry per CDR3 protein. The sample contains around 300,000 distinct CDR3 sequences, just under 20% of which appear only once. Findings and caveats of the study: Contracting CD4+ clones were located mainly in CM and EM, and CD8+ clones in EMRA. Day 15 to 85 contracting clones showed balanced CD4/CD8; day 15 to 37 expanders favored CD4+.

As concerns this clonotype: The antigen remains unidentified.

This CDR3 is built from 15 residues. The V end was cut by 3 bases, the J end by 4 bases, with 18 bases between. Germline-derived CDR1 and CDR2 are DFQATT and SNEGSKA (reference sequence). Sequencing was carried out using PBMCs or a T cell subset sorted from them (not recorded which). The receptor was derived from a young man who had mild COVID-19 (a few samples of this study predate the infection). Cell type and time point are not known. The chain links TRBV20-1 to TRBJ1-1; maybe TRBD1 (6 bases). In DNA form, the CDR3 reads TGCAGTGCTAGTGGGGGGGGGCAGGCGAGCACTGAAGCTTTCTTT. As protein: CSASGGGQASTEAFF.